These T cell receptor beta chains were read from a single sample in a study of blood T cell repertoires in COVID-19. Measured with immunoSEQ multiplex PCR; TCRdb has only the in-frame clones, and not every one. The data hold approximately 220,000 clones, with 75% to 85% observed a single time. Sequenced sample: PBMCs or T cells enriched from blood (not recorded which). These receptors all come from a woman aged 40 to 50 with acute COVID-19. Each CDR3 is given with its conserved first and last residue. Fields, in order: J gene, D gene, V gene, CDR3 protein. The D gene is left open where the match is weak.

J: TRBJ2-1
D: NA
V: TRBV7-6
CDR3: CASSLEPGQGTSRPVF

J: TRBJ1-2
D: NA
V: TRBV19
CDR3: CASSTRTDYGYTF

J: TRBJ1-5
D: NA
V: TRBV27
CDR3: CASSDRQPNQPQHF

J: TRBJ2-7
D: TRBD1
V: TRBV27
CDR3: CASSTGQSYEQYF

J: TRBJ1-4
D: NA
V: TRBV28
CDR3: CASSLQGGNEKLFF

J: TRBJ1-1
D: NA
V: TRBV5-5
CDR3: CASSLGSTEAFF

J: TRBJ2-7
D: TRBD1
V: TRBV10-2
CDR3: CASRRGQGYEQYF

J: TRBJ2-4
D: NA
V: TRBV7-3
CDR3: CASSLTREDIQYF

J: TRBJ2-2
D: TRBD2
V: TRBV6-2/TRBV6-3
CDR3: CASSLSGAGTGELFF

J: TRBJ1-2
D: NA
V: TRBV30
CDR3: CAWSGLLESVYGYTF

J: TRBJ2-7
D: TRBD1
V: TRBV28
CDR3: CASRGTGPTYEQYF

J: TRBJ2-4
D: TRBD2
V: TRBV2
CDR3: CASSDAGVNIQYF

J: TRBJ2-2
D: TRBD2
V: TRBV7-2
CDR3: CASSLQSGSQAGELFF

J: TRBJ2-1
D: NA
V: TRBV6-5
CDR3: CASQGVAYNEQFF

J: TRBJ1-3
D: TRBD1
V: TRBV9
CDR3: CASSVDFTGGKNTIYF

J: TRBJ1-5
D: NA
V: TRBV19
CDR3: CASRDTGNQPQHF

J: TRBJ2-2
D: TRBD2
V: TRBV5-1
CDR3: CASSTGLAGGLPRRGAGELFF

J: TRBJ2-1
D: TRBD1
V: TRBV7-3
CDR3: CASRKSGGDRYDEQFF

J: TRBJ2-7
D: TRBD2
V: TRBV6-2/TRBV6-3
CDR3: CASSPPAGGRDEQYF

J: TRBJ2-5
D: NA
V: TRBV10-3
CDR3: CAIRHPGGETQYF

J: TRBJ2-7
D: TRBD2
V: TRBV4-2
CDR3: CASSQDLGGGGYEQYF

J: TRBJ1-1
D: TRBD1
V: TRBV10-3
CDR3: CAISEQDRGMNTEAFF

J: TRBJ1-3
D: NA
V: TRBV29-1
CDR3: CSVYRHLSGNTIYF

J: TRBJ1-2
D: NA
V: TRBV5-5
CDR3: CASSLGGQNYGYTF

J: TRBJ2-3
D: TRBD2
V: TRBV30
CDR3: CAWSGLGGGTDTQYF

J: TRBJ1-2
D: NA
V: TRBV14
CDR3: CASSQDRPRVGYGYTF

J: TRBJ1-2
D: TRBD1
V: TRBV7-9
CDR3: CASRLPGQGNYGYTF

J: TRBJ1-6
D: TRBD1
V: TRBV27
CDR3: CASSSGTGRDSPLHF

J: TRBJ2-3
D: TRBD2
V: TRBV7-3
CDR3: CASSLGTSGRYTDTQYF

J: TRBJ2-1
D: NA
V: TRBV21-1
CDR3: CASSKYDLNEQFF

J: TRBJ2-2
D: TRBD2
V: TRBV14
CDR3: CASSLRLAAGTGELFF

J: TRBJ1-2
D: TRBD1
V: TRBV30
CDR3: CASGQGGYTF

J: TRBJ2-7
D: NA
V: TRBV28
CDR3: CASIAPGGLEQYF

J: TRBJ2-2
D: NA
V: TRBV5-4
CDR3: CASGGRNTGELFF

J: TRBJ1-2
D: NA
V: TRBV6-1
CDR3: CASSERLNYGYTF

J: TRBJ2-2
D: TRBD1
V: TRBV6-4
CDR3: CASRRQGTGELFF

J: TRBJ1-5
D: NA
V: TRBV4-1
CDR3: CASSQVVSAGGSNQPQHF

J: TRBJ1-5
D: TRBD1
V: TRBV5-6
CDR3: CASSFWGQGHQPQHF

J: TRBJ1-1
D: TRBD1
V: TRBV9
CDR3: CASSVGQGAYDTEAFF

J: TRBJ1-4
D: NA
V: TRBV5-1
CDR3: CASSSGTSNEKLFF

J: TRBJ1-1
D: NA
V: TRBV19
CDR3: CASSMTGGDTEAFF

J: TRBJ1-1
D: NA
V: TRBV19
CDR3: CASSKPTDTEAFF

J: TRBJ2-5
D: TRBD1
V: TRBV20-1
CDR3: CSASTGTELQETQYF

J: TRBJ1-5
D: NA
V: TRBV5-4
CDR3: CASSLEGGNQPQHF

J: TRBJ2-3
D: TRBD2
V: TRBV7-2
CDR3: CASSLAGTSGTDTQYF

J: TRBJ1-5
D: NA
V: TRBV27
CDR3: CASSMAGPDFQPQHF

J: TRBJ2-7
D: NA
V: TRBV6-5
CDR3: CASSYIGSYEQYF

J: TRBJ2-5
D: NA
V: TRBV5-6
CDR3: CASSLMGAGETQYF

J: TRBJ2-5
D: TRBD1
V: TRBV9
CDR3: CASSLRTGGEEETQYF

J: TRBJ2-1
D: TRBD2
V: TRBV27
CDR3: CASSSPPGGDEQFF

J: TRBJ2-3
D: NA
V: TRBV19
CDR3: CASSTGDSTDTQYF